This is a list of T cell receptor beta chains from one sample in a study of shared clonotypes between healthy human individuals. The table came from immunoSEQ multiplex PCR; TCRdb's copy has only in-frame clones and leaves some out. The sample yields around 1.6 million clones, around 98% seen once. The sequencing sample was made of naive CD4+ T cells sorted from blood. Receptors were obtained from a man in his thirties or forties in good health. CDR3s include the opening cysteine and the closing phenylalanine or tryptophan. A D gene is named only where the DNA matches it firmly. Expanded clones get a size class; other rows say once, few or many, or leave the size out.

TRBV19	TRBJ1-2	once	NA	TGTGCCAGTAGTCGGCCCCAGGGAATCTATGGCTACACCTTC	CASSRPQGIYGYTF
TRBV5-1	TRBJ2-7	NA	TRBD2	TGCGCCAGCAGCTTGGCCTTACTAGCGAATGGATACGAGCAGTACTTC	CASSLALLANGYEQYF
TRBV5-1	TRBJ2-2	NA	NA	TGCGCCAGCAGCTTTTTGGTACCCGGGGAGCTGTTTTTT	CASSFLVPGELFF
TRBV10-3	TRBJ2-3	NA	NA	TGTGCCATCAGAGGGTCGCCAACAGATACGCAGTATTTT	CAIRGSPTDTQYF
TRBV18	TRBJ1-3	NA	TRBD1	TGTGCCAGCTCACCGGACGTACAGGGGTCCTCTGGAAACACCATATATTTT	CASSPDVQGSSGNTIYF
TRBV29-1	TRBJ1-2	NA	NA	TGCAGCGTCTCGACGTCGGGCTATGGCTACACCTTC	CSVSTSGYGYTF
TRBV5-1	TRBJ2-2	NA	TRBD2	TGCGCCAGCAGCCTAGGGACTAGCACCGGGGAGCTGTTTTTT	CASSLGTSTGELFF
TRBV28	TRBJ2-7	NA	NA	TGTGCCAGCACTTCCTTGGGCCTGGGGGTGTACTTC	CASTSLGLGVYF
TRBV6-6	TRBJ2-3	NA	TRBD1	TGTGCCAGCAACCCCCCAGGGGGTACCACAGATACGCAGTATTTT	CASNPPGGTTDTQYF
TRBV12-5	TRBJ2-3	NA	NA	TGTGCTAGTGTCCGAGATGGAGTTGACACAGATACGCAGTATTTT	CASVRDGVDTDTQYF
TRBV30	TRBJ2-7	NA	NA	TGTGCCTGGAGTACAGGGATCTACGAGCAGTACTTC	CAWSTGIYEQYF
TRBV9	TRBJ2-7	NA	TRBD2	TGTGCCAGCAGCGTAGGCGGGAGCCCATACAACTCCTACGAGCAGTACTTC	CASSVGGSPYNSYEQYF
TRBV29-1	TRBJ1-2	NA	NA	TGCAGCGTTGGGCAGAAGATATATGGCTACACCTTC	CSVGQKIYGYTF
TRBV4-2	TRBJ1-2	NA	NA	TGTGCCAGCAGCCAATCACTCTATGGCTACACCTTC	CASSQSLYGYTF
TRBV5-1	TRBJ2-5	once	TRBD2	TGCGCCAGCAGCTTGTCGACTAGCGGTCTACAAGAGACCCAGTACTTC	CASSLSTSGLQETQYF
TRBV5-6	TRBJ1-1	NA	NA	TGTGCCAGCAGCGCAACTCCCCAGAGCACTGAAGCTTTCTTT	CASSATPQSTEAFF
TRBV27	TRBJ2-7	NA	TRBD1	TGTGCCAGCAGTTTCTCATCACAGGGGGGTATTGGGTGGGAGCAGTACTTC	CASSFSSQGGIGWEQYF
TRBV28	TRBJ2-5	NA	NA	TGTGCCAGCAGCGAAACTAGGCCTAAACAAGAGACCCAGTACTTC	CASSETRPKQETQYF
TRBV7-2	TRBJ1-2	NA	NA	TGTGCCAGCAGCTTAGATGGCAGGTCCTACAGCGAGGATGGCTACACCTTC	CASSLDGRSYSEDGYTF
TRBV6-5	TRBJ1-5	NA	NA	TGTGCCAGCAGCCCCCGGAGCAATCAGCCCCAGCATTTT	CASSPRSNQPQHF
TRBV28	TRBJ2-7	NA	TRBD1	TGTGCCAGCAGGCCCGGACAGGGACCTACCTACGAGCAGTACTTC	CASRPGQGPTYEQYF
TRBV5-1	TRBJ2-1	NA	TRBD2	TGCGCCAGCAGCCTCGGACTAGCGGGAGGGTCGAATGAGCAGTTCTTC	CASSLGLAGGSNEQFF
TRBV7-2	TRBJ2-3	NA	TRBD2	TGTGCCAGCAACCGAAAGACTAGCGGGAGACGCACAGATACGCAGTATTTT	CASNRKTSGRRTDTQYF
TRBV7-2	TRBJ2-7	NA	TRBD1	TGTGCCAGCAGCTTCGGGACAGGGGCCAACGAGCAGTACTTC	CASSFGTGANEQYF
TRBV5-8	TRBJ1-5	NA	NA	TGTGCCAGCAGCTTGATTGTGGGGGTAGGTAATCAGCCCCAGCATTTT	CASSLIVGVGNQPQHF
TRBV27	TRBJ2-5	NA	NA	TGTGCCAGCAGTTTGTTAGGGGTTGGTGAGACCCAGTACTTC	CASSLLGVGETQYF
TRBV7-9	TRBJ2-2	NA	NA	TGTGCCAGCACCACGTGGAGTCCGAACACCGGGGAGCTGTTTTTT	CASTTWSPNTGELFF
TRBV7-3	TRBJ2-1	NA	NA	TGTGCCAGCAGCTTAAACAGATACAATGAGCAGTTCTTC	CASSLNRYNEQFF
TRBV6-5	TRBJ2-7	NA	TRBD2	TGTGCCAGCAGACTAGCGGGAGGGCCCTACTACGAGCAGTACTTC	CASRLAGGPYYEQYF
TRBV5-1	TRBJ2-1	NA	TRBD2	TGCGCCAGCAGCCGGAACCCCGGGACTAGACCCAATGAGCAGTTCTTC	CASSRNPGTRPNEQFF
TRBV19	TRBJ1-1	NA	NA	TGTGCCAGTAGTAGCCTCGACAGAAACACTGAAGCTTTCTTT	CASSSLDRNTEAFF
TRBV7-8	TRBJ2-7	NA	NA	TGTGCCAGCAGCTCCCCGGGCGGCTACGAGCAGTACTTC	CASSSPGGYEQYF
TRBV18	TRBJ2-5	NA	NA	TGTGCCAGCTCACCAGTGGGGGCCCAAGAGACCCAGTACTTC	CASSPVGAQETQYF
TRBV23-1	TRBJ2-7	NA	TRBD1	TGCGCCAGCAGTCGCAACGGGAAGGGGGACAGGTCCCACGAGCAGTACTTC	CASSRNGKGDRSHEQYF
TRBV27	TRBJ2-5	NA	NA	TGTGCCAGCAGGGACCAGGGGATACGAGAGACCCAGTACTTC	CASRDQGIRETQYF
TRBV5-4	TRBJ1-1	NA	TRBD1	TGTGCCAGCAGCTCTACAGGGGGTCTCACCGAAGCTTTCTTT	CASSSTGGLTEAFF
TRBV25-1	TRBJ2-1	NA	NA	TGTGCCAGCAGTGATTCAGGCCCTACAGGGACTAATTACAATGAGCAGTTCTTC	CASSDSGPTGTNYNEQFF
TRBV9	TRBJ1-1	NA	NA	TGTGCCAGCAGTGCCAGGGGAATGAACACTGAAGCTTTCTTT	CASSARGMNTEAFF
TRBV18	TRBJ2-3	NA	TRBD2	TGTGCCAGCTCACCCTCACGTGCGCTAGCGGGAGCTTATACGCAGTATTTT	CASSPSRALAGAYTQYF
TRBV10-3	TRBJ2-1	once	NA	TGTGCCATCAGTGAGTTGACCCGGAGCCATGAGCAGTTCTTC	CAISELTRSHEQFF
TRBV7-8	TRBJ2-1	NA	NA	TGTGCCAGCAGCTTAAACCCCCAGAGCTCCTACAATGAGCAGTTCTTC	CASSLNPQSSYNEQFF
TRBV2	TRBJ1-4	NA	NA	TGTGCCAGCATTGGGACCGGTGCAACTAATGAAAAACTGTTTTTT	CASIGTGATNEKLFF
TRBV28	TRBJ2-3	NA	NA	TGTGCCAGCAGTCCCCTCCCGGGACGTCCGTTAGTTGATACGCAGTATTTT	CASSPLPGRPLVDTQYF
TRBV7-3	TRBJ1-1	NA	NA	TGTGCCAGCAGCTCGAACGGTGTCGAAGCTTTCTTT	CASSSNGVEAFF
TRBV5-1	TRBJ2-3	NA	NA	TGCGCCAGCAGCCCCACAGATACGCAGTATTTT	CASSPTDTQYF
TRBV9	TRBJ2-3	NA	NA	TGTGCCAGCAGCGTAGTATTCGGGTTCACAGATACGCAGTATTTT	CASSVVFGFTDTQYF
TRBV18	TRBJ1-4	NA	NA	TGTGCCAGCTCCAGGGGTAGTAATGAAAAACTGTTTTTT	CASSRGSNEKLFF
TRBV19	TRBJ1-5	NA	NA	TGTGCCAGTAGTATGCCCTTGCCCAATCAGCCCCAGCATTTT	CASSMPLPNQPQHF
TRBV19	TRBJ1-3	NA	NA	TGTGCCAGTAGTATGCAGGGATCGGGAAACACCATATATTTT	CASSMQGSGNTIYF
TRBV5-1	TRBJ2-1	NA	NA	TGCGCCAGCAGCGTTGGAGGGGGGGCCGATGAGCAGTTCTTC	CASSVGGGADEQFF
TRBV6-1	TRBJ1-4	NA	NA	TGTGCCAGCAGTGAAAATTACAGAGAAAAACTGTTTTTT	CASSENYREKLFF
TRBV19	TRBJ2-7	NA	NA	TGTGCCAGTAGTTTTAACTACGAGCAGTACTTC	CASSFNYEQYF
TRBV5-1	TRBJ2-1	NA	NA	TGCGCCAGCAGCTTGGTCGGGACGGCAGTCTACAATGAGCAGTTCTTC	CASSLVGTAVYNEQFF
TRBV7-9	TRBJ2-7	NA	NA	TGTGCCAGCAGCTCCACCCGAGGGCCGATCCACGAGCAGTACTTC	CASSSTRGPIHEQYF